This record covers a single T cell receptor (beta chain). In the authors' workflow: Reference gene primers were amplified, and this amplification served to estimate nucleated cell counts. Produced via immunoSEQ multiplex PCR; TCRdb's table is partial and in-frame only. V and J calls and clone size are those listed in that table; D and trimming were worked out from the DNA. The sample has 75,000 to 100,000 clones, around nine tenths seen once; the top ten hold about 5%. This specimen belongs to a study of blood T cell repertoires in COVID-19. The CDR3 has 12 residues. Trimming removed 0 bases at V and 5 bases at J, with 5 bases between. Germline V gene lookup returns CDR1 SGHNT and CDR2 YYREEE (reference sequence).

The sample consisted of peripheral blood. The V and J genes are TRBV5-4 and TRBJ2-5; no firm D call. The TCR was taken from a woman aged 80 or older with acute or convalescent COVID-19. The CDR3 coding sequence is TGTGCCAGCAGCTTGGCCGGGGAGACCCAGTACTTC. Its translation: CASSLAGETQYF.